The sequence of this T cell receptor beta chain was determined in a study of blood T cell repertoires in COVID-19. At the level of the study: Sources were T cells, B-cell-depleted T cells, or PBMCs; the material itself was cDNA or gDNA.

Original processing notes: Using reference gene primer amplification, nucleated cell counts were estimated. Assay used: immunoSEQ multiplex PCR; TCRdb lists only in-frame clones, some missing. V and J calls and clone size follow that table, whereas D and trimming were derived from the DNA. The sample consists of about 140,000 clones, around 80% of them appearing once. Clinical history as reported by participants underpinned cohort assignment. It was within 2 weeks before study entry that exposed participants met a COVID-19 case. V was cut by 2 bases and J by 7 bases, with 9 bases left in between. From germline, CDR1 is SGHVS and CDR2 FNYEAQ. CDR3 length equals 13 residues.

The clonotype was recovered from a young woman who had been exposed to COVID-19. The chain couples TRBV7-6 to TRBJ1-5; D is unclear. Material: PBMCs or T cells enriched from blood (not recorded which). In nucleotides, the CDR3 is TGTGCCAGCAGCTTACAGATCCGCCAGCCCCAGCATTTT. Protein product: CASSLQIRQPQHF.